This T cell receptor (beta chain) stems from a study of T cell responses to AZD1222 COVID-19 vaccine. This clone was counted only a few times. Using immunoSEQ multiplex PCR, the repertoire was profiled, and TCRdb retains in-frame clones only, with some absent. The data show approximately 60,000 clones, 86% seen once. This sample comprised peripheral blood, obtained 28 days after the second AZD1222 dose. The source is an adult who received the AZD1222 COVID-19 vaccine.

CDR3 sequence: CASSQKTGDLREQYF. CDR3 nucleotides: TGCGCCAGCAGCCAAAAGACAGGGGATTTACGAGAGCAGTACTTC. This chain joins TRBV4-1 and TRBJ2-7, with 8 bases fitting TRBD1. The CDR3 consists of 15 residues. Germline V gives CDR1 MGHRA, CDR2 YSYEKL. V was clipped by 2 bases and J by 7 bases; unmatched bases: 10.